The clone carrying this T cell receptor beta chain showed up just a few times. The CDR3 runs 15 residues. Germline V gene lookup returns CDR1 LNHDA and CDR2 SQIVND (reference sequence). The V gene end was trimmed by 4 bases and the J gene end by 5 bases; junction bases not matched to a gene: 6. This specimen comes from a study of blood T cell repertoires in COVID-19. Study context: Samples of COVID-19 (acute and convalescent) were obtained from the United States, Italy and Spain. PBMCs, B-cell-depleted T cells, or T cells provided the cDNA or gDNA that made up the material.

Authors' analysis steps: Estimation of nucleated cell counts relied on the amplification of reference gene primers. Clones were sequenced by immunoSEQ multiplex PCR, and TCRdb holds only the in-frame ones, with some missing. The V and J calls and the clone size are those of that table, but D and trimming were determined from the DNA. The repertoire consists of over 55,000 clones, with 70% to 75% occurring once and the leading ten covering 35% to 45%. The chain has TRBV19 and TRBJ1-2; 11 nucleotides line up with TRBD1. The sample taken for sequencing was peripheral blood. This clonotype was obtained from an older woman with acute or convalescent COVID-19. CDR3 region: CASSNPGTGGYGYTF. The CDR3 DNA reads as TGTGCCAGTAGTAACCCCGGGACAGGGGGGTATGGCTACACCTTC.